This T cell receptor (beta chain) derives from a study of cytomegalovirus exposure and HLA in healthy donors. General study results and limits: The study flagged about 150 TCR beta chains as cytomegalovirus-associated.

Comments on this clone: Its specificity is unknown.

This CDR3 comprises 15 residues. Trimming removed 2 bases from V and 4 bases from J; junction bases left unmatched: 2. Germline assignment: CDR1 MDHEN and CDR2 SYDVKM. 13 Jbeta primers and 60 Vbeta primers were used for the PCR. Some clones are missing from TCRdb's copy, which holds only in-frame ones; the method was immunoSEQ multiplex PCR. The data hold some 150,000 clones, with 75% to 85% observed a single time. This clonotype was sampled from a man in his fifties or sixties in good health and CMV-seronegative. V is TRBV28 and J is TRBJ2-5; TRBD2 matches at 12 bases. Sequenced material: PBMCs. The CDR3 DNA sequence: TGTGCCAGCAGTTTAGCTAGCGGGGGGGTAGAGACCCAGTACTTC. Protein product: CASSLASGGVETQYF.